These T cell receptor beta chains were read from a single sample in a study of cytomegalovirus exposure and HLA in healthy donors. Libraries were prepared by immunoSEQ multiplex PCR; TCRdb keeps only in-frame clonotypes and omits some of them. The data show 150,000 to 200,000 clones, with 84% seen just once and under 7.5% held by the top ten. The sequencing input was PBMCs. These receptors were collected from a man between 18 and 29 years old in good health and CMV-seropositive. CDR3s include the opening cysteine and the closing phenylalanine or tryptophan. D genes are given only for firm matches. Only some rows state a clone size, as once, few, many or a class for expanded clones.

.	TRBD2	12	TRBV29-1	TRBJ2-7	TGCAGCGTTCTAGCGGACTCCTACGAGCAGTACTTC	CSVLADSYEQYF
.	.	13	TRBV29-1	TRBJ1-2	TGCAGCGTTGATGGGCAGACCAACTATGGCTACACCTTC	CSVDGQTNYGYTF
.	TRBD1	18	TRBV23-1	TRBJ2-1	TGCGCCAGTAGTTGGACAGGGGGTTTCATGAGCTCCTACAATGAGCAGTTCTTC	CASSWTGGFMSSYNEQFF
.	TRBD2	18	TRBV7-9	TRBJ2-2	TGTGCCAGCAGCTTAGCCTTTGGGAGCGGGGTGGGGTCCGGGGAGCTGTTTTTT	CASSLAFGSGVGSGELFF
.	.	11	TRBV5-6	TRBJ1-1	TGTGCCAGCAGCTTGGAAGTATGGCAGGACTTT	CASSLEVWQDF
.	TRBD2	15	TRBV19	TRBJ2-2	TGTGCCAGTAGTGCACTAGCGGGAGGGCCCGGGGAGCTGTTTTTT	CASSALAGGPGELFF
.	.	14	TRBV30	TRBJ2-6	TGTGCCTGGAGTCTACGCTCTGGGGCCAACGTCCTGACTTTC	CAWSLRSGANVLTF
.	TRBD1	14	TRBV5-1	TRBJ1-4	TGCGCCAGCAGCTTAGGACAGGGGTACGAAAAACTGTTTTTT	CASSLGQGYEKLFF
.	.	13	TRBV9	TRBJ2-7	TGTGCCAGCAACCTGGGAGGGGGAGGCGAGCAGTACTTC	CASNLGGGGEQYF
once	TRBD2	15	TRBV25-1	TRBJ2-1	TGTGCCAGCAGCCCGACTAGCGGGAGTTTTGGTGAGCAGTTCTTC	CASSPTSGSFGEQFF
.	TRBD2	14	TRBV11-3	TRBJ2-7	TGTGCCAGCAGCCGCGGCGGGAGCTCCTACGAGCAGTACTTC	CASSRGGSSYEQYF
.	TRBD1	13	TRBV6-5	TRBJ1-2	TGTGCCAGCAGGAGGGACCCAGGGGGTGGCTACACCTTC	CASRRDPGGGYTF
.	TRBD1	14	TRBV6-6	TRBJ1-1	TGTGCCAGCAGTTACTCGACAGGGGATACTGAAGCTTTCTTT	CASSYSTGDTEAFF
.	.	17	TRBV5-5	TRBJ1-5	TGTGCCAGCAGTACTGAACCCTTGGGCACACTCAATCAGCCCCAGCATTTT	CASSTEPLGTLNQPQHF
.	.	14	TRBV28	TRBJ1-1	TGTGCCAGCAGTTTCTCCGGGGGGCGGACTGAAGCTTTCTTT	CASSFSGGRTEAFF
.	TRBD2	15	TRBV4-3	TRBJ2-7	TGCGCCAGCAGCCCCGGGGGACTAGCCAAGGACGAGCAGTACTTC	CASSPGGLAKDEQYF
.	.	13	TRBV2	TRBJ2-7	TGTGCCAGCTTGGGGCTCCCGACCTACGAGCAGTACTTC	CASLGLPTYEQYF
.	TRBD2	14	TRBV27	TRBJ2-7	TGTGCCAGCAGATCTTGGACTAGTGGGTACGAGCAGTACTTC	CASRSWTSGYEQYF
few	.	12	TRBV7-2	TRBJ2-7	TGTGCCAGCACCCTGGTGGGGCTCGAGCAGTACTTC	CASTLVGLEQYF
.	TRBD2	17	TRBV4-1	TRBJ2-2	TGCGCCAGCAGCCAGGATACTAGCGGGAATAGCACCGGGGAGCTGTTTTTT	CASSQDTSGNSTGELFF
once	TRBD2	16	TRBV19	TRBJ2-1	TGTGCCAGTAGTCCTCGGGGGAGCGGGAACCACAATGAGCAGTTCTTC	CASSPRGSGNHNEQFF
.	.	13	TRBV10-3	TRBJ2-7	TGTGCCATCAGTGAGAGGGAGACCTACGAGCAGTACTTC	CAISERETYEQYF
.	.	13	TRBV2	TRBJ2-7	TGTGCCAGCAGTGTGGGCCGGGAGCTCGAGCAGTACTTC	CASSVGRELEQYF
.	.	17	TRBV6-1	TRBJ1-3	TGTGCCAGCAGTGAACCGCCAAGAGCACGCTCTGGAAACACCATATATTTT	CASSEPPRARSGNTIYF
.	TRBD1	14	TRBV28	TRBJ1-2	TGTGCCAGCAGTTTGGGACAGGGTAACTATGGCTACACCTTC	CASSLGQGNYGYTF
.	.	12	TRBV29-1	TRBJ2-7	TGCAGCGCCCAGGGGTTGTGGTACGAGCAGTACTTC	CSAQGLWYEQYF
.	TRBD1	15	TRBV6-5	TRBJ2-7	TGTGCCAGCAGTCCTACAGGGGGCTACTCCTACGAGCAGTACTTC	CASSPTGGYSYEQYF
.	TRBD2	15	TRBV6-5	TRBJ2-1	TGTGCCAGCAGACTCGGGACTAGCGGGAGGGGGGGGCAGTTCTTC	CASRLGTSGRGGQFF
.	TRBD1	16	TRBV18	TRBJ1-2	TGTGCCAGCTCACCAGAGGTTCCGGGACAGGGTTCTGGCTACACCTTC	CASSPEVPGQGSGYTF
.	TRBD1	15	TRBV6-1	TRBJ2-7	TGTGCCAGCAGCTCAATCCAGGACAGGGGCTACGAGCAGTACTTC	CASSSIQDRGYEQYF
.	.	14	TRBV7-8	TRBJ2-3	TGTGCCAGCAGAAGGGCGGAGGGGACAGATACGCAGTATTTT	CASRRAEGTDTQYF
.	.	15	TRBV25-1	TRBJ2-6	TGTGCCAGCAGACAGGTTCCGAAAGGGGCCAACGTCCTGACTTTC	CASRQVPKGANVLTF
.	.	12	TRBV6-1	TRBJ2-1	TGTGCCAGCAGTGATACAGGGATTGAGCAGTTCTTC	CASSDTGIEQFF
.	TRBD2	16	TRBV9	TRBJ2-1	TGTGCCAGCAGCAGACTACTAGCGGGAGGGGGGAATGAGCAGTTCTTC	CASSRLLAGGGNEQFF
.	.	10	TRBV20-1	TRBJ2-1	TGCAGTGCTAGATTCCGTGAGCAGTTCTTC	CSARFREQFF
.	TRBD2	15	TRBV27	TRBJ2-5	TGTGCCAGCAGTTCGGTGACTAGCGGGAGGAAGACCCAGTACTTC	CASSSVTSGRKTQYF
once	TRBD1	14	TRBV4-3	TRBJ2-7	TGCGCCAGCAGCCTGACAGGGGGTAACTACGAGCAGTACTTC	CASSLTGGNYEQYF
.	.	16	TRBV4-1	TRBJ2-3	TGCGCCAGCAGCCAAGAACGGGGGAGTCCCACAGATACGCAGTATTTT	CASSQERGSPTDTQYF
.	.	10	TRBV29-1	TRBJ2-1	TGCAGCGTTGTTAGCAATGAGCAGTTCTTC	CSVVSNEQFF
once	.	13	TRBV7-2	TRBJ2-7	TGTGCCAGCAGCTCGAGGCGAACCTACGAGCAGTACTTC	CASSSRRTYEQYF
.	.	14	TRBV2	TRBJ2-3	TGTGCCAGCAGGGCAACTAGGAGCACAGATACGCAGTATTTT	CASRATRSTDTQYF
once	.	15	TRBV6-1	TRBJ2-1	TGTGCCAGCAAAGTGGGCCATAACTCCTACAATGAGCAGTTCTTC	CASKVGHNSYNEQFF
.	TRBD1	12	TRBV30	TRBJ2-7	TGTGCCTGGTCGACAGGGGTTCGGGAGCAGTACTTC	CAWSTGVREQYF
.	TRBD2	20	TRBV2	TRBJ2-1	TGTGCCAGCAGTGAAACGCGATGGGCGACTAGCGGGAGCTCCTACAATGAGCAGTTCTTC	CASSETRWATSGSSYNEQFF
.	TRBD2	16	TRBV27	TRBJ2-7	TGTGCCAGCAGTGCCTTACGTAGCGGGTTGACCTACGAGCAGTACTTC	CASSALRSGLTYEQYF
.	.	13	TRBV19	TRBJ1-2	TGTGCCAGTAGTATAGGGCGACAGAGTGGCTACACCTTC	CASSIGRQSGYTF
.	.	12	TRBV4-3	TRBJ2-5	TGCGCCAGCAGCCAAGAAGGGGGTACCCAGTACTTC	CASSQEGGTQYF
.	.	16	TRBV5-6	TRBJ2-1	TGTGCCAGCAGCTTGGAGCTAGCGAACTCCTACAATGAGCAGTTCTTC	CASSLELANSYNEQFF